One and the same sample provided the 30 T cell receptor beta chains below, sequenced in a study of identical twins. TCRdb reanalysed the 5' RACE reads using MiXCR and keeps one entry per CDR3 protein. This sample carries about 720,000 distinct CDR3 sequences, around a sixth of them seen once, and the ten largest clones take approximately 14%. Separately, the same data were catalogued under a study of T cells expressing NK-cell markers.

Sequenced: PBMCs. Receptor source: a woman between 18 and 29 years old in good health.

This clonotype was observed a handful of times. The J gene is TRBJ1-1, the V gene TRBV11-2; 7 positions match TRBD1. Germline lookup yields CDR1 SGHAT and CDR2 FQNNGV. With 8 bases clipped from V and 0 bases from J, the junction kept 6 bases outside the gene matches. The CDR3 spans 14 residues. DNA of the CDR3: TGTGCCAGCGGAGACAGGGTGATGAACACTGAAGCTTTCTTT. It specifies CASGDRVMNTEAFF.

This clonotype was seen many times. The chain joins TRBV5-1 to TRBJ2-3; 7 nucleotides agree with TRBD2. After removal of 3 bases from V and 2 bases from J, the junction contained 3 bases not matched to a gene. The CDR3 contains 14 residues. Germline V lookup: CDR1 SGHRS, CDR2 YFSETQ. DNA for the CDR3: TGCGCCAGCAGCTCAGGGACTATCACAGATACGCAGTATTTT. Protein: CASSSGTITDTQYF.

The chain combines TRBV7-2 with TRBJ2-7; TRBD1 is a possible D gene (6 bases). The CDR3 loop spans 13 amino acids. Germline V gene lookup returns CDR1 SGHTA and CDR2 FQGNSA. Trimming removed 5 bases at V and 7 bases at J, with 15 bases between. CDR3 DNA: TGTGCCAGCAGCCCTAGGGGGAAGGTAGAGCAGTACTTC. Translated, it gives CASSPRGKVEQYF.

The chain has TRBV12-3 or TRBV12-4 and TRBJ1-1; D perhaps matches TRBD1 (6 bases). This CDR3 has 15 amino acids. Trimming took 4 bases from V and 4 from J, leaving 16 bases between them. CDR3: CASSYTGYEGTEAFF. CDR3 sequence (DNA): TGTGCCAGCAGTTATACAGGGTATGAGGGCACTGAAGCTTTCTTT.

This clonotype was detected ten times or more. This rearrangement joins TRBV12-3 or TRBV12-4 to TRBJ1-5, with D perhaps matching TRBD1 (6 bases). Trimming took 8 bases from V and 11 from J, leaving 16 bases between them. There are 12 residues in the CDR3. DNA for the CDR3: TGTGCCAGCTCCCAGGGGCCCCCGGCCCAGCATTTT. As protein: CASSQGPPAQHF.

Here the CDR3 reads CSALEPLPSDYEQYF. CDR3 DNA sequence: TGCAGTGCTCTAGAGCCCCTCCCTTCGGACTACGAGCAGTACTTC. The chain links TRBV20-1 to TRBJ2-7, with no clear D. The germline V gene has CDR1 DFQATT and CDR2 SNEGSKA (reference sequence). The CDR3 covers 15 residues. The V end was cut by 5 bases, the J end by 3 bases, with 20 bases between.

The chain has TRBV20-1 and TRBJ2-2, with TRBD1 as a possible D gene (5 bases). The germline CDR1 and CDR2 sequences are DFQATT and SNEGSKA (reference sequence). This CDR3 is 15 amino acids long. The V gene lost 0 bases and the J gene lost 5 bases, with 13 bases spanning the gap. This chain's CDR3 is CSARDLRQTTGELFF. CDR3 DNA sequence: TGCAGTGCTAGAGATCTGAGACAGACTACCGGGGAGCTGTTTTTT.

V and J are TRBV6-1 and TRBJ2-1, with D hard to call. Germline V CDR1 and CDR2: MNHNS, SASEGT. The CDR3 sequence is 12 residues long. V lost 1 base and J lost 9, with 7 bases in between. This chain's CDR3 is CASSEDAPEQFF. CDR3 nucleotide sequence: TGTGCCAGCAGTGAAGATGCCCCTGAGCAGTTCTTC.

This chain uses TRBV12-3 or TRBV12-4 with TRBJ1-6; D unclear. The V and J ends lost 6 bases and 10 bases respectively, with 16 bases between them. This CDR3 contains 14 residues. This chain's CDR3 is CASSPVESWSPLHF. The CDR3, as DNA: TGTGCCAGCAGCCCCGTAGAGAGCTGGTCACCCCTCCACTTT.

This clonotype turned up a few times. The V and J genes are TRBV11-2 and TRBJ2-1, with 13 bases lining up with TRBD2. The germline V gene has CDR1 SGHAT and CDR2 FQNNGV. Losses at the gene ends were 5 bases for V and 0 bases for J; bases not matched to a gene: 7. CDR3 length: 18 amino acids. The CDR3 region has the DNA TGTGCCAGCAGCGATACGGGACTAGCGGGAAGCTCCTACAATGAGCAGTTCTTC. Protein sequence: CASSDTGLAGSSYNEQFF.

This clonotype was recorded a few times. DNA of the CDR3: TGCAGTGCTGGTCTAGCGAGAGAGCAGTACTTC. Amino acids: CSAGLAREQYF. The J gene is TRBJ2-7, the V gene TRBV20-1; D perhaps matches TRBD2 (6 bases). The germline CDR1 and CDR2 sequences are DFQATT and SNEGSKA (reference sequence). This CDR3 has 11 amino acids. The V end was cut by 5 bases, the J end by 7 bases, with 12 bases between.

A remark on this clonotype: A much larger clone differs from this one at a single base, so this may be a read error. The genes are TRBV24-1 and TRBJ2-3; D is unclear. Per germline, CDR1 KGHDR and CDR2 SFDVKD. The CDR3 totals 12 residues. Trimming shortened V by 5 bases and J by 9 bases, and 11 bases separated the two germline ends. The CDR3 protein is CATSATWGTQYF. The DNA of the CDR3 is TGTGCCACCAGTGCAACATGGGGAACGCAGTATTTT.

This clonotype was counted between two and nine times. This sequence joins TRBV12-3 or TRBV12-4 and TRBJ1-1, with D unresolved. With 5 bases removed from V and 0 bases from J, the gap between germline ends came to 10 bases. The CDR3 contains 14 residues. Written as DNA, the CDR3 is TGTGCCAGCAGTCTCTACCGGTTGAACACTGAAGCTTTCTTT. This translates into CASSLYRLNTEAFF.

This rearrangement joins TRBV24-1 to TRBJ2-3; 14 positions match TRBD2. This CDR3 has 19 amino acids. V was clipped by 4 bases and J by 5 bases; unmatched bases: 13. The germline V gene has CDR1 KGHDR and CDR2 SFDVKD. The CDR3 reads CATSDHSPTSGGEVDTQYF. CDR3 nucleotides: TGTGCCACCAGTGACCATTCCCCGACTAGCGGGGGGGAGGTAGATACGCAGTATTTT.

This chain uses TRBV6-1 with TRBJ1-1; the D is unclear. V was trimmed by 6 bases and J by 1 base, leaving 12 bases between them. Germline V gene data show CDR1 as MNHNS and CDR2 as SASEGT. The CDR3 has 14 amino acids. The CDR3 sequence is CASSLTGKNTEAFF. For the CDR3, the DNA is TGTGCCAGCAGCCTGACGGGGAAGAACACTGAAGCTTTCTTT.

There are a few counts of this clonotype. This chain joins TRBV6-5 and TRBJ1-1, with unresolved D. V was clipped by 2 bases and J by 4 bases, with 11 bases between them. There are 14 residues in the CDR3. In germline, CDR1 is MNHEY, CDR2 SVGAGI. CDR3 residues: CASSYLRQPTEAFF. The DNA of the CDR3 is TGTGCCAGCAGTTACCTCCGGCAGCCCACTGAAGCTTTCTTT.

The sample holds a few counts of this clonotype. This chain joins TRBV5-1 and TRBJ2-1; 10 nucleotides match TRBD2. The CDR3 has 15 amino acids. From germline, CDR1 is SGHRS and CDR2 YFSETQ. The trim removed 0 bases at V and 7 bases at J, leaving 4 bases unmatched. CDR3 residues: CASSLESGRDNEQFF. DNA for the CDR3: TGCGCCAGCAGCTTGGAGAGCGGGAGGGATAATGAGCAGTTCTTC.

This clonotype was observed a few times. The chain uses TRBV6-1 and TRBJ1-4; D is possibly TRBD1 (5 bases). This CDR3 comprises 16 residues. Trimming removed 6 bases at V and 3 bases at J, with 17 bases between. Germline CDR1 is MNHNS and CDR2 is SASEGT. The CDR3 region has the DNA TGTGCCAGCAGACGGCAGGGTGTTACATCTAATGAAAAACTGTTTTTT. It is translated as CASRRQGVTSNEKLFF.

This clonotype showed up just a few times. V is TRBV10-3 and J is TRBJ2-7; perhaps D is TRBD1 or TRBD2 (5 bases each). The length of the CDR3 is 17 residues. V dropped 6 bases and J dropped 5 bases, with 26 bases sitting between them. Germline V lookup: CDR1 ENHRY, CDR2 SYGVKD. This chain's CDR3 is CAIRRASRDGLTNEQYF. In DNA, the CDR3 is TGTGCCATCAGGAGGGCCTCGAGGGACGGCCTCACGAACGAGCAGTACTTC.

This sequence joins TRBV6-5 and TRBJ1-4, with D possibly being TRBD1 (5 bases). The ends were cut back, 2 bases at V and 6 bases at J, with 13 bases in the middle. CDR3 length: 15 amino acids. Germline CDR1 and CDR2: MNHEY and SVGAGI. The CDR3 DNA follows: TGTGCCAGCAGTTACGGTTGGGGGGTTGATGAAAAACTGTTTTTT. Amino acids: CASSYGWGVDEKLFF.

V gene TRBV10-3 combines with J gene TRBJ2-6, with a weak D call TRBD1 (6 bases). Germline V lookup: CDR1 ENHRY, CDR2 SYGVKD. The ends were cut back, 11 bases at V and 0 bases at J, with 17 bases in the middle. The CDR3 runs 16 residues. The CDR3 nucleotides read TGTGCCGGAGCTACAGGGTTGAGCTCTGGGGCCAACGTCCTGACTTTC. Translation: CAGATGLSSGANVLTF.

The table lists this clonotype with a few counts. The V gene is TRBV7-2, the J gene TRBJ1-2, with D possibly TRBD1 on 5 matching bases. V gave up 7 bases and J gave up 2 bases, with 11 bases separating them. CDR3 length: 13 amino acids. Germline V CDR1 and CDR2: SGHTA, FQGNSA. The CDR3 sequence is CASTIRVNYGYTF. Here the CDR3 DNA reads TGTGCCAGCACTATCAGGGTAAACTATGGCTACACCTTC.

The chain couples TRBV29-1 to TRBJ2-3, with no clear D. Germline V gene sequence: CDR1 SQVTM, CDR2 ANQGSEA. The germline V and J ends were trimmed by 7 bases and 6 bases, with 20 bases remaining between them. The CDR3 is 14 residues long. The CDR3 spells CSAVGAPSGDTQYF. The CDR3, as DNA: TGCAGCGCCGTAGGAGCCCCAAGTGGGGATACGCAGTATTTT.

V is TRBV5-8 and J is TRBJ2-1; tentative D call: TRBD2 (5 bases). The germline V and J ends were trimmed by 1 base and 6 bases, with 14 bases remaining between them. The V gene's germline CDR1 is SGHTS and CDR2 YDEGEE. This CDR3 contains 15 residues. The CDR3 spells CASSLTRTVSNEQFF. CDR3 nucleotides: TGTGCCAGCAGCTTGACTAGAACTGTCTCCAATGAGCAGTTCTTC.

CDR3 residues: CASSSPRGRVVTDTQYF. The CDR3 DNA reads as TGTGCCAGCAGCTCGCCACGGGGAAGGGTGGTCACAGATACGCAGTATTTT. The rearrangement uses TRBV7-2 and TRBJ2-3; TRBD2 is a possible D gene (5 bases). The CDR3 has 17 amino acids. From germline, CDR1 is SGHTA and CDR2 FQGNSA. V lost 4 bases, J lost 2 bases, and 19 bases lay in between.

This clonotype was recorded at least ten times. The chain links TRBV12-3 or TRBV12-4 to TRBJ2-3; D may be TRBD1 (6 bases). This CDR3 contains 15 residues. Between the trimmed V and J ends, which lost 1 base and 4 bases, there was a span of 12 bases. For the CDR3, the DNA is TGTGCCAGCAGTTTAGGGGATCAGGGGTCAGATACGCAGTATTTT. Translation gives CASSLGDQGSDTQYF.

This clonotype was seen a handful of times. This chain connects TRBV5-1 to TRBJ2-1; perhaps D is TRBD1 or TRBD2 (5 bases each). The CDR3 spans 13 residues. Germline values: CDR1 SGHRS, CDR2 YFSETQ. The V end was cut by 0 bases, the J end by 8 bases, with 9 bases between. CDR3 nucleotides: TGCGCCAGCAGCTTGGTGGGACGGTATGAGCAGTTCTTC. Protein: CASSLVGRYEQFF.

A few counts support this clonotype. The chain is built from TRBV4-3 and TRBJ2-7; 7 bases fit TRBD1. This CDR3 contains 16 residues. Unmatched junction bases numbered 8, after V lost 1 base and J lost 2 bases. Germline loops: CDR1 LGHNA, CDR2 YSLEER. The CDR3 DNA sequence: TGCGCCAGCAGCCAAGCATCCGGGACAGCAGCCTACGAGCAGTACTTC. It codes for CASSQASGTAAYEQYF.

This chain uses TRBV12-3 or TRBV12-4 with TRBJ1-2; possible D gene TRBD1, 5 bases. V was pared by 3 bases and J by 5 bases, with 13 bases between. The CDR3 is made up of 14 amino acids. CDR3 sequence: CASSFLGPAYGYTF. CDR3 in DNA: TGTGCCAGCAGTTTTTTGGGGCCAGCTTATGGCTACACCTTC.

The V call is TRBV6-5, the J call TRBJ2-7; no reliable D call. V was trimmed by 4 bases and J by 6 bases, leaving 19 bases between them. The CDR3 has 15 residues. Per germline, CDR1 MNHEY and CDR2 SVGAGI. This CDR3 is CASSSFPPADFEQYF. DNA for the CDR3: TGTGCCAGCAGTTCGTTCCCCCCCGCGGATTTCGAGCAGTACTTC.